The rows below give T cell receptor beta chains drawn from one sample of a study of immune cell composition in non-small cell lung cancer. Data came from immunoSEQ multiplex PCR; TCRdb stores just in-frame clones and leaves some out. The sample consists of about 10,000 clones, about 63% of them appearing once. The sequenced material came from lung tumor tissue. The receptors shown here come from a human donor with non-small cell lung cancer. Both conserved end residues are part of each CDR3. The D gene is left open where the match is weak. The size entry is marked missing in some rows and otherwise reads once, few, many or a size class.

cdr3_nt,cdr3_aa,j_call,clone_size,v_call,d_call
TGTGCCAGCAGCTCGATCGGACAGGGGGCTTTTGAGACCCAGTACTTC,CASSSIGQGAFETQYF,TRBJ2-5,.,TRBV13,TRBD1
TGTGCCAGCAGCTCCGGACTAGCGGGGCAAGAGACCCAGTACTTC,CASSSGLAGQETQYF,TRBJ2-5,few,TRBV11-3,TRBD2
TGTGCCAGCAGACCCCCTACCGATCGGACAGGGGCTGGCTACACCTTC,CASRPPTDRTGAGYTF,TRBJ1-2,few,TRBV28,TRBD1
TGTGCCTGGAGTGGCGGGGGGGCATTCGAGCAGTACTTC,CAWSGGGAFEQYF,TRBJ2-7,.,TRBV30,TRBD2
TGTGCCAGTAGAAATCAGATTGATCAGCCCCAGCATTTT,CASRNQIDQPQHF,TRBJ1-5,.,TRBV19,.
TGTGCCAGCAGCGTAGATCCCCAGAGCTCCTACAATGAGCAGTTCTTC,CASSVDPQSSYNEQFF,TRBJ2-1,.,TRBV9,.
TGTGCCAGCAGCTGGTTTCGGACAGACCAGTCCTACGAGCAGTACTTC,CASSWFRTDQSYEQYF,TRBJ2-7,.,TRBV5-6,.
TGCGCCAGCAGCCAAGATCGACAGGGCCCCTACGAGCAGTACTTC,CASSQDRQGPYEQYF,TRBJ2-7,.,TRBV4-1,TRBD1
TGTGCCAGCAGCTTGGGTCCTACCGTAGGCAATCAGCCCCAGCATTTT,CASSLGPTVGNQPQHF,TRBJ1-5,.,TRBV5-6,.
TGTGCCAGCAGATTAGCGGGGGGGCCCGGGGAGCTGTTTTTT,CASRLAGGPGELFF,TRBJ2-2,.,TRBV5-6,TRBD2
TGTGCCAGCAGCCCTACTGGGGGTCAGGAGGCCTCTTATGGCTACACCTTC,CASSPTGGQEASYGYTF,TRBJ1-2,.,TRBV4-2,.
TGTGCCAGCAGCCTTCGAACCGGGACAGGGGGGCAAGGCTACACCTTC,CASSLRTGTGGQGYTF,TRBJ1-2,.,TRBV7-9,TRBD1
TGTGCCAGCAGTTCGATAACTAGAAGGCGCAATGAGCAGTTCTTC,CASSSITRRRNEQFF,TRBJ2-1,.,TRBV28,.
TGTGCCAGCAGACCCCCGGGCTACGAGCAGTACTTC,CASRPPGYEQYF,TRBJ2-7,.,TRBV2,.
TGTGCCAGCAGTGTCACCGATCAACGGTTCTTC,CASSVTDQRFF,TRBJ2-1,.,TRBV2,.
TGCGCCAGCAGCTTCTCTACGGGAATTAATGAAAAACTGTTTTTT,CASSFSTGINEKLFF,TRBJ1-4,.,TRBV5-1,.
TGTGCCAGCAGCGTAGGGGTACAGGCCCATGGCTACACCTTC,CASSVGVQAHGYTF,TRBJ1-2,.,TRBV9,.
TGTGCCAGCAGCTCTAACGACGGGACCCGAGCTTTCTTT,CASSSNDGTRAFF,TRBJ1-1,.,TRBV5-3,.
TGTGCCAGCAGCTTACCGGGACATTATTATGGCTACACCTTC,CASSLPGHYYGYTF,TRBJ1-2,.,TRBV7-3,.
TGTGCCAGCAGCCGCGGACTCACAGATACGCAGTATTTT,CASSRGLTDTQYF,TRBJ2-3,once,TRBV6-1,.
TGTGCCAGCAGCCACCGGGCATCCGAGCAGTACTTC,CASSHRASEQYF,TRBJ2-7,.,TRBV14,.
TGTGCCAGCAGCTTAGATCCCCCTTACACTGAAGCTTTCTTT,CASSLDPPYTEAFF,TRBJ1-1,once,TRBV7-2,.
TGTGCCAGCAGCTTAAGGGGATCTAGGGAGCCCCAGCATTTT,CASSLRGSREPQHF,TRBJ1-5,few,TRBV7-2,.
TGTGCCAGCATGGACCCGGGACGGGGTAATGAAAAACTGTTTTTT,CASMDPGRGNEKLFF,TRBJ1-4,once,TRBV6-1,.
TGCGCCAGCAGCCCACGTTTCCGGGGTTGGAAAGAGAATGGCTACACCTTC,CASSPRFRGWKENGYTF,TRBJ1-2,.,TRBV5-1,.